This TCR beta chain is drawn from a study of T cell changes during pregnancy in multiple sclerosis. Clones were sequenced by immunoSEQ multiplex PCR, and TCRdb holds only the in-frame ones, with some missing. The table records approximately 60,000 clones, 90% to 95% of them present only once. Trimming removed 5 bases from V and 7 bases from J, with 20 bases in between. This CDR3 comprises 15 residues. Germline V CDR1 and CDR2: SGHAT, FQNNGV. Specimen: peripheral blood, collected before pregnancy. The chain combines TRBV11-2 with TRBJ2-5; TRBD1 might be the D (7 bases). The TCR originated in a female donor with multiple sclerosis, enrolled in a pregnancy study. The CDR3, as DNA: TGTGCCAGCAGCCCTCACCAGGGGGGCGCGAGGACCCAGTACTTC. Residues: CASSPHQGGARTQYF.